This T cell receptor beta chain was observed in a study of cytomegalovirus exposure and HLA in healthy donors. Concerning this clone itself: What it binds is unknown.

The CDR3 has 19 amino acids. Germline CDR1 reads LNHNV; CDR2 reads YYDKDF (reference sequence). V trimming: 5 bases; J trimming: 1 base; junction bases outside the gene matches: 10. Study results and caveats: CMV serostatus alone was available as immune exposure information. Associated with HLA alleles at 0.05 false discovery rate in a later analysis were about 17,000 TCR beta sequences. Most TCRs appeared rarely, but some public TCRs recurred in many donors.

Primers: 60 Vbeta forward and 13 Jbeta reverse. Data came from immunoSEQ multiplex PCR; TCRdb stores just in-frame clones and leaves some out. The sample has some 87,000 clones; 60% to 85% are singletons. This chain connects TRBV15 to TRBJ2-1, with 14 bases aligning to TRBD2. This TCR was recovered from a woman in her forties in good health and CMV-seropositive. Input material: PBMCs. The CDR3 DNA is TGTGCCACCAGCTCCCTTGGGACTAGCGGGAGAGGGTCCTACAATGAGCAGTTCTTC. Protein product: CATSSLGTSGRGSYNEQFF.